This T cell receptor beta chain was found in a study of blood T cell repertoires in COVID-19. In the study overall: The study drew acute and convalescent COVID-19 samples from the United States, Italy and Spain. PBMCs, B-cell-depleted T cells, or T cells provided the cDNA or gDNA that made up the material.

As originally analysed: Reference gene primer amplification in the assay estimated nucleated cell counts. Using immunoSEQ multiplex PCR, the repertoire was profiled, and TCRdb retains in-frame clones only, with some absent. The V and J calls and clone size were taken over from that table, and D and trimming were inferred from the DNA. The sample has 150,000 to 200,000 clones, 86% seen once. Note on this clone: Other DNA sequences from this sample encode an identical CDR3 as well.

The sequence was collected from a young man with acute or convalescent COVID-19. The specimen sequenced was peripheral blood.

The DNA of the CDR3 is TGCGCCAGCAGCTTGGAAGGGGGCGGCGGCTACACCTTC. Translated: CASSLEGGGGYTF. The genes are TRBV5-1 and TRBJ1-2; 7 bases agree with TRBD1. Germline CDR1 reads SGHRS; CDR2 reads YFSETQ. The trim removed 0 bases at V and 8 bases at J, leaving 4 bases unmatched. This CDR3 is 13 amino acids long. Together with reference TRBV5-1 and TRBJ1-2, the CDR3 gives the full variable domain: KAGVTQTPRYLIKTRGQQVTLSCSPISGHRSVSWYQQTPGQGLQFLFEYFSETQRNKGNFPGRFSGRQFSNSRSEMNVSTLELGDSALYLCASSLEGGGGYTFGSGTRLTVV.